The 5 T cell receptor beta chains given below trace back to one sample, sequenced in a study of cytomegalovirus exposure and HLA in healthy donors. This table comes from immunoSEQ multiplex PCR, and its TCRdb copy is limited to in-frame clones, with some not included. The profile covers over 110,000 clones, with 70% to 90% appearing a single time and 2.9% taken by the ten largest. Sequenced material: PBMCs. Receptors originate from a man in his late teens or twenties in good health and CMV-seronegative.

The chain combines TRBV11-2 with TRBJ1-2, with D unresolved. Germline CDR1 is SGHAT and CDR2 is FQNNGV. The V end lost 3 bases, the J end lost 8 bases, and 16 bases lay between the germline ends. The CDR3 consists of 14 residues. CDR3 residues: CASSLGWGGEGYTF. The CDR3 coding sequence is TGTGCCAGCAGCTTGGGATGGGGAGGAGAAGGCTACACCTTC.

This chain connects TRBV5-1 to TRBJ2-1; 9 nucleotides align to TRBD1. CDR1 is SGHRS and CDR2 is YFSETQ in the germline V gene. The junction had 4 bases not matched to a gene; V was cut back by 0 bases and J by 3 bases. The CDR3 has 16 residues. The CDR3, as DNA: TGCGCCAGCAGCTTGGGACAGGGGGGCGTCTACAATGAGCAGTTCTTC. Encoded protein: CASSLGQGGVYNEQFF.

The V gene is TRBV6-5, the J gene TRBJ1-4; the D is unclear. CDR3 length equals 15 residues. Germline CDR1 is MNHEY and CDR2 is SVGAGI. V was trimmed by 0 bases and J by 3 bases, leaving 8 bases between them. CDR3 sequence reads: CASSYSGGANEKLFF. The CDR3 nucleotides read TGTGCCAGCAGTTACTCAGGCGGAGCTAATGAAAAACTGTTTTTT.

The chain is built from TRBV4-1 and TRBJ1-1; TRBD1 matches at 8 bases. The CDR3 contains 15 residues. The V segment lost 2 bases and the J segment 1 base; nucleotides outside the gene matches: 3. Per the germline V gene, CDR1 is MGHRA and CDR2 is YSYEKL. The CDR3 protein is CASSQRTGTNTEAFF. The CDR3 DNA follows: TGCGCCAGCAGCCAAAGGACAGGGACGAACACTGAAGCTTTCTTT.

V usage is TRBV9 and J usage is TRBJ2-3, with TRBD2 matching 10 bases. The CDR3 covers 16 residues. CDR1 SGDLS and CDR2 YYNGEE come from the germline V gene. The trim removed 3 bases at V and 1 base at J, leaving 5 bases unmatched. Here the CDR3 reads CASSASSGSRTDTQYF. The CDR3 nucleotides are TGTGCCAGCAGCGCATCTAGCGGGAGTCGCACAGATACGCAGTATTTT. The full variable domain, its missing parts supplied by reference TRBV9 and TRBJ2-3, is DSGVTQTPKHLITATGQRVTLRCSPRSGDLSVYWYQQSLDQGLQFLIQYYNGEERAKGNILERFSAQQFPDLHSELNLSSLELGDSALYFCASSASSGSRTDTQYFGPGTRLTVL.